The clone carrying this T cell receptor (beta chain) was seen at least ten times. Antigen specificity is unknown. This entry is derived from a study of T cells after yellow fever vaccination. Broader study findings: A limited proportion of clonotypes was detected within both the CD4 and CD8 compartments.

Germline V gene sequence: CDR1 SGHAT, CDR2 FQNNGV. Trimming shortened V by 3 bases and J by 7 bases, and 7 bases separated the two germline ends. The CDR3 loop spans 12 amino acids. One entry per CDR3 protein results from TCRdb running MiXCR on the 5' RACE reads. Altogether more than 65,000 distinct CDR3 sequences are present, around 7.8% being singletons, with the ten largest covering approximately 29%. The clonotype comes from a man in his late teens or twenties who received the YFV17D yellow fever vaccine. This chain uses TRBV11-2 with TRBJ2-1; no reliable D call. The sequencing used CD8+ T cells sorted from PBMCs, collected more than 8 days after the first yellow fever vaccination. This CDR3 is CASSFYSNEQFF. In nucleotides, the CDR3 is TGTGCCAGCAGCTTCTACAGTAATGAGCAGTTCTTC. Variable domain in full (rest from reference TRBV11-2 and TRBJ2-1): EAGVAQSPRYKIIEKRQSVAFWCNPISGHATLYWYQQILGQGPKLLIQFQNNGVVDDSQLPKDRFSAERLKGVDSTLKIQPAKLEDSAVYLCASSFYSNEQFFGPGTRLTVL.